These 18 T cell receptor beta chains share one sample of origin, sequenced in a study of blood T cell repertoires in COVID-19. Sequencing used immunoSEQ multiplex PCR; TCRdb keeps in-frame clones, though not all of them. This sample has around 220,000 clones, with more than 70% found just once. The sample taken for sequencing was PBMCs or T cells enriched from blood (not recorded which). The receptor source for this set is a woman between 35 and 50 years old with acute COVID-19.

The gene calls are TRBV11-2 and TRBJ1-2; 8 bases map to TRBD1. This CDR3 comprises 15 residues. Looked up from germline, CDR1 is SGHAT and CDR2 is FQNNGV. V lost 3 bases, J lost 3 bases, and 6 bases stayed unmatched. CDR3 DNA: TGTGCCAGCAGCTTGGACAGGGAATTGTACTATGGCTACACCTTC. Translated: CASSLDRELYYGYTF.

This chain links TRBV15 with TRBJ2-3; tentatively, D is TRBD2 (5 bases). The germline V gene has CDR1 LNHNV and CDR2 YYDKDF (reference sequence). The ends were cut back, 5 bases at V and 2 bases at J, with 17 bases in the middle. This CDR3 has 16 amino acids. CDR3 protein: CATSPPRDRDTDTQYF. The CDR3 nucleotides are TGTGCCACCAGCCCCCCCCGGGATAGGGACACAGATACGCAGTATTTT.

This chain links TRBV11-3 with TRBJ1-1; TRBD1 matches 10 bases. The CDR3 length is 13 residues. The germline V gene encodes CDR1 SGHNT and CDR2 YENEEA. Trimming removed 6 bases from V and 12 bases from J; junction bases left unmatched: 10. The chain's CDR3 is CASSSTGQGLPFF. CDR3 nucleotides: TGTGCCAGCAGTTCCACGGGACAGGGGTTACCTTTCTTT.

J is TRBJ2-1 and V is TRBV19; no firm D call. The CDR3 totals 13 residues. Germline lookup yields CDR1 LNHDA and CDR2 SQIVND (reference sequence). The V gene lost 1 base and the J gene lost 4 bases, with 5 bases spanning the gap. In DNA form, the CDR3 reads TGTGCCAGTAGTATAGGCGTATACAATGAGCAGTTCTTC. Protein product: CASSIGVYNEQFF.

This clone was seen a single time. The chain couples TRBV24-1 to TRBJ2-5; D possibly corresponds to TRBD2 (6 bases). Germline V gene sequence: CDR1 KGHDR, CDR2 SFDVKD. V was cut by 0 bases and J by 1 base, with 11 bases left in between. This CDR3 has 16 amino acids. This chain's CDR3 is CATSDLQRGVQETQYF. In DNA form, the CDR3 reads TGTGCCACCAGTGATTTGCAGCGCGGGGTCCAAGAGACCCAGTACTTC.

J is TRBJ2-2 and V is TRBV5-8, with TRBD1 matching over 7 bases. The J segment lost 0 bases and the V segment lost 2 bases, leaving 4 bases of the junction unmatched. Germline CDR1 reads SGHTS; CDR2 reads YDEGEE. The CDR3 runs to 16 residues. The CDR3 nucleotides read TGTGCCAGCAGCTTCTACAGGGGCCCGAACACCGGGGAGCTGTTTTTT. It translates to CASSFYRGPNTGELFF.

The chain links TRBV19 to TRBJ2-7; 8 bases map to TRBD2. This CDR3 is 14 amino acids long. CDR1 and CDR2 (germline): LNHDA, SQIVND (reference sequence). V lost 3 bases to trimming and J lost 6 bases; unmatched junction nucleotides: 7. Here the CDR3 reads CASSMPGLGGEQYF. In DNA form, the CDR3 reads TGTGCCAGTAGTATGCCGGGACTAGGAGGCGAGCAGTACTTC.

CDR3 protein: CASSAPGLTEAFF. In DNA, the CDR3 is TGTGCCAGCAGTGCACCAGGGTTAACTGAAGCTTTCTTT. The V gene is TRBV6-6, the J gene TRBJ1-1, with D possibly TRBD1 on 5 matching bases. V gave up 5 bases and J gave up 5 bases, with 12 bases separating them. This CDR3 region has 13 residues. Per germline, CDR1 MNHNY and CDR2 SVGAGI (reference sequence).

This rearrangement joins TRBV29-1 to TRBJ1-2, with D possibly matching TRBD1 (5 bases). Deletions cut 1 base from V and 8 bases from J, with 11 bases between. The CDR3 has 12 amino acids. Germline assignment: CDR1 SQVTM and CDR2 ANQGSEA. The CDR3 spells CSVEGQGGGYTF. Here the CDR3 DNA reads TGCAGCGTTGAAGGGCAGGGCGGCGGCTACACCTTC.

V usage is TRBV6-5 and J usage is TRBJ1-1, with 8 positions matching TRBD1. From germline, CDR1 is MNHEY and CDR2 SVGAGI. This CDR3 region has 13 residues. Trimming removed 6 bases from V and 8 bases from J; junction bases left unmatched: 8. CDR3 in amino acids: CASRQQWDREAFF. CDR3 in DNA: TGTGCCAGCAGACAACAATGGGACAGGGAAGCTTTCTTT.

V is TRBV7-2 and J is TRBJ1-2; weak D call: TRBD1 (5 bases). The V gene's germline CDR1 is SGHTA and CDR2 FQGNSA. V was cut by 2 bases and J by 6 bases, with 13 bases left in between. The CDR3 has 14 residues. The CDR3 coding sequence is TGTGCCAGCAGCTTACCAGGGTCGGATCATGGCTACACCTTC. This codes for CASSLPGSDHGYTF.

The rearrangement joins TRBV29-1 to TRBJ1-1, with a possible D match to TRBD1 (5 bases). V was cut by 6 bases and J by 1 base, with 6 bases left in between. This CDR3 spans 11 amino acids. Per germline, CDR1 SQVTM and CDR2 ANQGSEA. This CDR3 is CSVGQNTEAFF. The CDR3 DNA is TGCAGCGTCGGACAGAACACTGAAGCTTTCTTT.

This CDR3 reads CSVDLTDTQYF. The CDR3 region has the DNA TGCAGCGTTGATCTCACAGATACGCAGTATTTT. The chain has TRBV29-1 and TRBJ2-3; D is undetermined. V lost 3 bases to trimming and J lost 2 bases, with 3 bases between them. The CDR3 loop spans 11 amino acids. The germline V gene encodes CDR1 SQVTM and CDR2 ANQGSEA.

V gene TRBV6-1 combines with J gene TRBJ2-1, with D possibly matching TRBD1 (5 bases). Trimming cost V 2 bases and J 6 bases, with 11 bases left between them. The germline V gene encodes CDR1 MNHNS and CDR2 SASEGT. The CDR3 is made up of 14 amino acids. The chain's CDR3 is CASSEMGRVNEQFF. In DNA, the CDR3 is TGTGCCAGCAGTGAAATGGGGCGTGTCAATGAGCAGTTCTTC.

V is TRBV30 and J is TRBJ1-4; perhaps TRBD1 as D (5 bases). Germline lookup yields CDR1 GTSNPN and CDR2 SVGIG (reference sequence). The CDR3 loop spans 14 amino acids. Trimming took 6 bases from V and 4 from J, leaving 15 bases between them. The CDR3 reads CACPLRQFNEKLFF. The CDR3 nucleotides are TGTGCCTGCCCGCTTCGACAGTTTAATGAAAAACTGTTTTTT.

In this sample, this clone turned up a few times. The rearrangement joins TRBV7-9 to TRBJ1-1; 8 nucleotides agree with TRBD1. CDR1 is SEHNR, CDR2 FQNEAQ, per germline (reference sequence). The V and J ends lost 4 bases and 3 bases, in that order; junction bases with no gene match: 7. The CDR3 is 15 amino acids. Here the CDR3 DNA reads TGTGCCAGCAGCTCCCGGGACAGGCCAGACACTGAAGCTTTCTTT. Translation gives CASSSRDRPDTEAFF. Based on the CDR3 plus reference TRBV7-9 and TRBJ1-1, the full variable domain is DTGVSQNPRHKITKRGQNVTFRCDPISEHNRLYWYRQTLGQGPEFLTYFQNEAQLEKSRLLSDRFSAERPKGSFSTLEIQRTEQGDSAMYLCASSSRDRPDTEAFFGQGTRLTVV.

The CDR3 loop reads CASSLGGEVQETQYF. In DNA form, the CDR3 reads TGTGCCAGCAGTTTAGGGGGGGAAGTCCAAGAGACCCAGTACTTC. The chain has TRBV28 and TRBJ2-5, with TRBD2 matching over 7 bases. Germline V gene sequence: CDR1 MDHEN, CDR2 SYDVKM. The CDR3 extends over 15 amino acids. Trimming cost V 2 bases and J 1 base; bases outside gene matches: 4.

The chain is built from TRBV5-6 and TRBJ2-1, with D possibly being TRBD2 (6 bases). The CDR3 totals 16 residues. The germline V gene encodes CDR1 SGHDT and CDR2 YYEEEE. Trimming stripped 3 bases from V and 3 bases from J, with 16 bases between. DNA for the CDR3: TGTGCCAGCAGCTGGGGGGACTCTCGAATCTACAATGAGCAGTTCTTC. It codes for CASSWGDSRIYNEQFF.